This entry concerns a single TCR beta chain. This sample is drawn from a study of blood T cell repertoires in COVID-19. Whole-study context: Acute and convalescent COVID-19 samples came from the United States, Italy and Spain. Nucleic acid was either cDNA or gDNA, and it came from T cells, B-cell-depleted T cells, or PBMCs.

Sequencing used immunoSEQ multiplex PCR; TCRdb keeps in-frame clones, though not all of them. Counted here are 200,000 to 250,000 clones, approximately 80% occurring once; the ten biggest clones make up roughly 4.6%. The origin of this receptor is a woman in her sixties or seventies who had recovered from COVID-19. Sequenced input: peripheral blood.

CDR3 loop: CSVTSGGSTSTDTQYF. In DNA, the CDR3 is TGCAGCGTTACCAGCGGGGGATCAACTAGCACAGATACGCAGTATTTT. This sequence joins TRBV29-1 and TRBJ2-3; 8 bases agree with TRBD2. Looked up from germline, CDR1 is SQVTM and CDR2 is ANQGSEA. The CDR3 has 16 amino acids. The trim removed 5 bases at V and 0 bases at J, leaving 10 bases unmatched.